These 9 T cell receptor beta chains came from one sample sequenced in a study of read filtering for tumor transcriptome and immune sequencing. From approximately 430 ng of RNA, a library with molecular barcoded alpha/delta and beta/gamma adaptors was made. TCRdb fed the reads into MiXCR, producing one record per CDR3 protein. The sample carries 45,000 to 55,000 distinct CDR3 sequences, roughly a fifth recorded once. Input material: a population of CD138-negative cells sorted from bone marrow. The receptor source for this set is a donor aged 40 or over with multiple myeloma.

This clonotype was seen at least ten times. The junction departs from germline at one end; a sequencing error may be responsible. The CDR3 loop is CSVVGGVNTEAFF. The CDR3 nucleotides read TGCAGTGTTGTAGGGGGGGTGAACACTGAAGCTTTCTTT. J is TRBJ1-1 and V is TRBV29-1; possible D gene TRBD1, 6 bases. CDR3 length: 13 residues. The germline V gene has CDR1 SQVTM and CDR2 ANQGSEA.

This clonotype has ten or more counts. V usage is TRBV7-8 and J usage is TRBJ2-7; TRBD1 matches at 9 bases. The CDR3 extends over 16 amino acids. The junction had 10 bases not matched to a gene; V was cut back by 5 bases and J by 2 bases. Germline CDR1 is SGHVS and CDR2 is FQNEAQ. In DNA, the CDR3 is TGTGCCAGCAGCAAAAACACCGGGGACAGGGCCTACGAGCAGTACTTC. Residues: CASSKNTGDRAYEQYF. Full variable domain (rest looked up from reference TRBV7-8 and TRBJ2-7): GAGVSQSPRYKVAKRGQDVALRCDPISGHVSLFWYQQALGQGPEFLTYFQNEAQLDKSGLPSDRFFAERPEGSVSTLKIQRTQQEDSAVYLCASSKNTGDRAYEQYFGPGTRLTVT.

This clonotype was counted a few times. A read error may produce the germline difference seen at one junction end. This chain uses TRBV6-1 with TRBJ2-1; weak D call: TRBD2 (5 bases). This CDR3 is built from 16 residues. CDR1 and CDR2 from the germline V gene are MNHNS and SASEGT. In DNA, the CDR3 is TGTGCCAGCAGTCTCGTTCCGGGGAATTATGACAATGAGCAGTCCTTC. Amino acid sequence: CASSLVPGNYDNEQSF.

This clonotype was detected only a few times. The chain is built from TRBV5-1 and TRBJ1-5, with a weak D call TRBD1 (5 bases). V was trimmed by 0 bases and J by 2 bases, leaving 9 bases between them. Germline values: CDR1 SGHRS, CDR2 YFSETQ. The CDR3 sequence is 15 residues long. DNA of the CDR3: TGCGCCAGCAGCTTGGCGGGGGTTGGCAATCAGCCCCAGCATTTT. Encoded protein: CASSLAGVGNQPQHF.

This clonotype was detected a few times. The V call is TRBV18, the J call TRBJ2-1; D not certain. V was pared by 0 bases and J by 3 bases, with 9 bases between. Germline CDR1 and CDR2: KGHSH and LQKENI. CDR3 length equals 15 residues. The CDR3 reads CASSPPNTGYNEQFF. The CDR3, as DNA: TGTGCCAGCTCACCACCGAACACGGGCTACAATGAGCAGTTCTTC.

This clonotype has at least ten counts. This rearrangement joins TRBV2 to TRBJ2-1, with 10 positions matching TRBD2. The V gene end was trimmed by 5 bases and the J gene end by 7 bases; junction bases not matched to a gene: 8. This CDR3 is 15 amino acids long. Germline CDR1 is SNHLY and CDR2 is FYNNEI. CDR3 DNA: TGTGCCAGCAGTCGGGGTAGCGGGAGGATGAATGAGCAGTTCTTC. It specifies CASSRGSGRMNEQFF.

At least ten counts were recorded for this clonotype. This rearrangement joins TRBV6-2 or TRBV6-3 to TRBJ1-2; no clear D gene. CDR3 length: 14 residues. Germline assignment: CDR1 MNHEY and CDR2 SVGEGT. Between the trimmed V and J ends, which lost 7 bases and 4 bases, there was a span of 16 bases. CDR3 in DNA: TGTGCCAGCACCACACCCCGAAGCGGCTATGGCTACACCTTC. Translating gives CASTTPRSGYGYTF.

The table lists this clonotype with a few counts. V and J are TRBV6-2 or TRBV6-3 and TRBJ2-1; D gene uncertain. Germline loops: CDR1 MNHEY, CDR2 SVGEGT. The CDR3 has 15 residues. V lost 5 bases, J lost 0 bases, and 11 bases lay in between. In DNA form, the CDR3 reads TGTGCCAGCAGTCAAAGCAGGAGCTCCTACAATGAGCAGTTCTTC. This gives the protein CASSQSRSSYNEQFF.

This chain links TRBV5-1 with TRBJ2-1, with 10 bases matching TRBD2. V dropped 0 bases and J dropped 0; count of bases not matched to a gene: 3. The CDR3 length is 17 residues. Germline assignment: CDR1 SGHRS and CDR2 YFSETQ. The CDR3 is CASSLGPSGSSYNEQFF. CDR3 nucleotides: TGCGCCAGCAGCTTGGGACCTAGCGGGAGCTCCTACAATGAGCAGTTCTTC.